The TCR beta chain under discussion was sequenced for a study of T-cell memory formation after mild COVID-19. Turning to this clonotype: Its antigen is unknown.

The study's findings and limits: Day 15 to 85 contractors were CD4/CD8 balanced; later expanders leaned CD4+.

UMIs and sample barcodes were carried by the TCR alpha and TCR beta cDNA libraries that 5'RACE produced using constant-segment primers. TCRdb called the 5' RACE reads again in MiXCR, with one record for every CDR3 protein. Here the sample spans around 200,000 distinct CDR3 sequences, 27% being singletons. CDR3 length: 14 residues. In germline, CDR1 is SGHDT, CDR2 YYEEEE. The ends were cut back, 2 bases at V and 3 bases at J, with 11 bases in the middle. V usage is TRBV5-6 and J usage is TRBJ1-2; D is ambiguous. The sequence derives from an adult woman who had mild COVID-19 (a few samples of this study predate the infection). Cell type and time point are not known. The sample consisted of PBMCs or a T cell subset sorted from them (not recorded which). The CDR3 DNA sequence: TGTGCCAGCAGCTTACCGGCGGGTGACTATGGCTACACCTTC. It translates to CASSLPAGDYGYTF.